The T cell receptor beta chain under discussion was sequenced for a study of T cells in Graves' hyperthyroidism and ophthalmopathy. V shed 6 bases and J shed 6 bases, with 11 bases lying between them. This CDR3 region has 12 residues. This clonotype came up a few times. The antigen is undetermined. TCR beta CDR3 regions were amplified from RNA. First-round RT-PCR with HTBI primers amplified the TCR CDR3 region. In TCRdb, the multiplex PCR reads were re-called with MiXCR into one record per CDR3 protein. The sample has 300,000 to 450,000 distinct CDR3 sequences; about 15% are singletons. Overall study findings and caveats: A model using 13 V-J features told ophthalmopathy apart from stable hyperthyroidism. Also found in blood were most expanded thyroid clonotypes above 0.001.

Patients aged 18 to 65 had newly diagnosed hyperthyroidism lasting under 2 months. It was 10 ml of fresh peripheral blood that supplied the PBMCs. Sequenced input: blood. This receptor was identified in a woman in her twenties or thirties with Graves' hyperthyroidism. The chain uses TRBV12-3 or TRBV12-4 and TRBJ1-1; maybe TRBD1 (5 bases). CDR3 sequence (DNA): TGTGCCAGCAGGGGGGGACTATCTGAAGCTTTCTTT. Its translation is CASRGGLSEAFF.